Many counts were recorded for the clone carrying this T cell receptor beta chain. As yet, its antigen is unknown. The sample comes from a study of T cells in Graves' hyperthyroidism and ophthalmopathy. Study-wide points: The blood repertoire included most of the expanded thyroid clonotypes above 0.001.

The source material, RNA transcripts, was used to amplify TCR beta CDR3 regions. The TCR CDR3 first-round RT-PCR relied on the HTBI primer set. TCRdb reanalysed the multiplex PCR reads using MiXCR and keeps one entry per CDR3 protein. This table has more than 550,000 distinct CDR3 sequences, 18% appearing once. Initially, at the first diagnosis of hyperthyroidism and before any ophthalmopathy symptoms, blood was sampled. Looked up from germline, CDR1 is KGHSH and CDR2 is LQKENI. The CDR3 has 13 amino acids. The germline V and J ends were trimmed by 6 bases and 3 bases, with 11 bases remaining between them.

This sequence originates from a woman between 50 and 59 years old with Graves' hyperthyroidism that later progressed to Graves' ophthalmopathy. The genes are TRBV18 and TRBJ1-1; D unclear. The sequenced material came from blood. The CDR3 sequence is CASSSAEDTEAFF. CDR3 coding DNA: TGTGCCAGCTCCTCTGCAGAGGACACTGAAGCTTTCTTT.